The TCR beta chain under discussion was sequenced for a study of Tregs in tolerant kidney transplant recipients. Germline CDR1 is MDHEN and CDR2 is SYDVKM. CDR3 length equals 15 residues. V was pared by 1 base and J by 6 bases, with 13 bases between. At least ten counts were recorded for this clone. Libraries were prepared by immunoSEQ multiplex PCR; TCRdb keeps only in-frame clonotypes and omits some of them. The sample records about 69,000 clones, less than 90% being singletons. Thawed PBMCs were FACS-sorted into unstimulated CD4+CD25+CD127- regulatory T cells, CD4+CD25- non-regulatory cells, CD4 and CD8 cells.

The sample consisted of CD4+ T cells from blood, taken before the transplant. This TCR came from a human donor who received a combined kidney and bone marrow transplant. The rearrangement links TRBV28 to TRBJ1-5; D gene unclear. CDR3 bases: TGTGCCAGCAGTTTATCCGGGATAGAGGGTCAGCCCCAGCATTTT. Translating it yields CASSLSGIEGQPQHF. The whole variable domain, remainder taken from reference TRBV28 and TRBJ1-5, is DVKVTQSSRYLVKRTGEKVFLECVQDMDHENMFWYRQDPGLGLRLIYFSYDVKMKEKGDIPEGYSVSREKKERFSLILESASTNQTSMYLCASSLSGIEGQPQHFGDGTRLSIL.